One and the same sample provided the 6 T cell receptor beta chains below, sequenced in a study of tumor and adjacent non-tumor tissue in lung cancer. The library came from three nested PCR rounds adapted from ARM-PCR protocols. A single record per CDR3 protein comes from TCRdb applying MiXCR to the multiplex PCR reads. The sample has around 74,000 distinct CDR3 sequences, less than 75% seen once. RNA was extracted from bulk tissue without any cell sorting. The sample comprised lung tumor tissue. These receptors were obtained from a woman aged 70-85 years with non-small cell lung cancer.

About this clonotype itself: Sequence at one end of the junction differs from germline and may be a read error. This chain uses TRBV5-4 with TRBJ2-6, with D perhaps TRBD1 (5 bases). The CDR3 totals 14 residues. CDR1 and CDR2 (germline): SGHNT, YYREEE (reference sequence). The CDR3: CASKDTSGTNVLTF. The DNA of the CDR3 is TGTGCCAGTAAGGACACTTCTGGGACCAACGTCCTGACTTTC.

This clonotype has just one count. With a much larger clone just one base away, this may be a read error. The chain recombines TRBV14 with TRBJ1-2; D is possibly TRBD1 (5 bases). The CDR3 sequence is 14 residues long. CDR1 is SGHDN and CDR2 is FVKESK in the germline V gene. The CDR3 DNA is TGTTCCAGCAGCACCTTGGAGGGGATCGGTGGCTACACCTTC. This sequence encodes CSSSTLEGIGGYTF.

This clonotype was found a few times. This likely comes from a read error, as the CDR3 has no conserved phenylalanine or tryptophan at its end. The rearrangement uses TRBV20-1 and TRBJ2-2; 8 bases map to TRBD1. The CDR3 runs to 16 residues. After removal of 2 bases from V and 3 bases from J, the junction contained 8 bases not matched to a gene. Germline V lookup: CDR1 DFQATT, CDR2 SNEGSKA (reference sequence). The CDR3 nucleotides read TGCAGTGCTAGACGTGGACAGGGCCCGCACACCGGGGAGCTGTTTTCT. Translating it yields CSARRGQGPHTGELFS.

This clonotype was seen a handful of times. V usage is TRBV6-1 and J usage is TRBJ1-2, with D possibly matching TRBD1 (6 bases). V was shortened by 9 bases and J by 4 bases, with 12 bases between the two germline ends. There are 12 residues in the CDR3. The V gene's germline CDR1 is MNHNS and CDR2 SASEGT. The CDR3 spells CARRGSAYGYTF. The CDR3 region has the DNA TGTGCCAGGAGGGGGTCGGCCTATGGCTACACCTTC.

The V call is TRBV28, the J call TRBJ1-2; tentatively, D is TRBD1 (5 bases). This CDR3 is built from 13 residues. V shed 6 bases and J shed 4 bases, with 12 bases lying between them. CDR1 and CDR2 from the germline V gene are MDHEN and SYDVKM. The DNA for the CDR3 is TGTGCCAGCAGCACGACAGCTTTCTATGGCTACACCTTC. As protein: CASSTTAFYGYTF.

Concerning this clonotype: A read error may produce the germline difference seen at one junction end. The J gene is TRBJ2-7, the V gene TRBV10-3; TRBD2 is a possible D gene (9 bases). CDR1 and CDR2 (germline): ENHRY, SYGVKD. The CDR3 has 17 residues. CDR3: CAITTGELAGVHYEQYF. The CDR3, as DNA: TGCGCCATCACGACAGGGGAACTAGCGGGTGTTCACTACGAGCAGTACTTC.